The 19 T cell receptor beta chains reported below all come from one sample, sequenced in a study of Ad26.COV2.S vaccination and SARS-CoV-2 variants. The method was immunoSEQ multiplex PCR; TCRdb's version includes in-frame clones alone and lacks a portion of them. The table shows about 390,000 clones, with about 85% occurring only once. The treatment is: 19 received Ad26.COV2.S at low or high dose, single or two shots; roughly five received placebo; per-sample allocation not given. It was on day 63 after the first vaccine or placebo injection that samples were taken. The source was peripheral blood, collected in a trial of Ad26.COV2.S vaccine versus placebo. These receptors were collected from a person aged 18 to 59 who received the Ad26.COV2.S COVID-19 vaccine or a placebo.

The genes are TRBV24-1 and TRBJ1-6; D uncertain. V lost 8 bases and J lost 11, with 18 bases in between. The germline V gene has CDR1 KGHDR and CDR2 SFDVKD. The CDR3 runs 14 residues. In DNA form, the CDR3 reads TGTGCCACCAAGACGTATGATTTTTTCCCACCCCTCCACTTT. The encoded protein is CATKTYDFFPPLHF.

This chain connects TRBV5-1 to TRBJ2-7; no clear D. The CDR3 is 14 residues long. Germline lookup yields CDR1 SGHRS and CDR2 YFSETQ. Trimming left V 1 base short and J 1 base short, with 9 bases between. The CDR3 sequence: CASSLSRSSYEQYF. The CDR3, as DNA: TGCGCCAGCAGCTTGTCACGGAGTTCCTACGAGCAGTACTTC.

The chain uses TRBV6-5 and TRBJ1-5; D ambiguous. Trimming took off 6 bases at V and 2 bases at J, with 8 bases between the two ends. CDR1 is MNHEY, CDR2 SVGAGI, per germline. The CDR3 has 13 residues. Here the CDR3 reads CASRQSGNQPQHF. The CDR3 DNA reads as TGTGCCAGCAGGCAGTCTGGCAATCAGCCCCAGCATTTT.

This chain connects TRBV11-2 to TRBJ2-5, with D uncertain. Per germline, CDR1 SGHAT and CDR2 FQNNGV. Trimming pared 2 bases from V and 0 bases from J, leaving 13 bases between. This CDR3 spans 16 amino acids. DNA for the CDR3: TGTGCCAGCAGCTTACGTCGTAACACTTACCAAGAGACCCAGTACTTC. Amino acids: CASSLRRNTYQETQYF.

J is TRBJ1-5 and V is TRBV7-9; perhaps TRBD1 as D (5 bases). The germline V gene encodes CDR1 SEHNR and CDR2 FQNEAQ (reference sequence). V lost 1 base, J lost 0 bases, and 10 bases lay in between. There are 16 residues in the CDR3. For the CDR3, the DNA is TGTGCCAGCAGCTTAGGGGACCCCTTTAGCAATCAGCCCCAGCATTTT. Translated, it gives CASSLGDPFSNQPQHF.

The V call is TRBV4-3, the J call TRBJ1-2; weak D call: TRBD1 (6 bases). Trimming took 0 bases from V and 6 from J, leaving 11 bases between them. This CDR3 has 14 amino acids. CDR1 and CDR2 from the germline V gene are LGHNA and YSLEER. The CDR3 coding sequence is TGCGCCAGCAGCCAAGATCTTCCAGGGGATGGCTACACCTTC. Translation: CASSQDLPGDGYTF.

This sequence joins TRBV5-4 and TRBJ1-2; D is uncertain. The germline gives CDR1 SGHNT, CDR2 YYREEE (reference sequence). The CDR3 covers 14 residues. Deletions cut 0 bases from V and 2 bases from J, with 8 bases between. The DNA for the CDR3 is TGTGCCAGCAGCTTGGGTGGAGAAAACTATGGCTACACCTTC. Translating it yields CASSLGGENYGYTF.

The chain carries TRBV7-8 and TRBJ2-7; no firm D call. The germline CDR1 and CDR2 sequences are SGHVS and FQNEAQ. The CDR3 runs 17 residues. The V gene lost 0 bases and the J gene lost 2 bases, with 17 bases spanning the gap. The CDR3 region has the DNA TGTGCCAGCAGCTTAGCCCCCGCGTCAGGCTTTCCCTACGAGCAGTACTTC. The encoded protein is CASSLAPASGFPYEQYF.

This rearrangement joins TRBV3-1 (or the pseudogene TRBV3-2) to TRBJ2-1; no clear D gene. The length of the CDR3 is 12 residues. V was pared by 0 bases and J by 12 bases, with 9 bases between. CDR1 and CDR2 (germline): LGHDT, YNNKEL (reference sequence). CDR3 bases: TGTGCCAGCAGCCAAGAGACGGGTCGGCAGTTCTTC. Translating gives CASSQETGRQFF.

CDR3 bases: TGTGCCAGCAGTGAAAGCCCGGAGCACCGAGCTTTCTTT. Its translation: CASSESPEHRAFF. The chain combines TRBV25-1 with TRBJ1-1; the D is unclear. Trimming removed 2 bases from V and 10 bases from J, with 14 bases in between. The CDR3 runs to 13 residues. CDR1 is MGHDK and CDR2 is SYGVNS in the germline V gene.

This chain connects TRBV6-5 to TRBJ1-1; D is undetermined. Germline V gives CDR1 MNHEY, CDR2 SVGAGI. Trimming cost V 5 bases and J 3 bases, with 13 bases left between them. The CDR3 length is 14 residues. Written as DNA, the CDR3 is TGTGCCAGCAGTCCGACGGGAACGGACACTGAAGCTTTCTTT. Its translation is CASSPTGTDTEAFF.

The V gene is TRBV3-1 (or the pseudogene TRBV3-2), the J gene TRBJ1-5; 10 nucleotides line up with TRBD1. Unmatched junction bases numbered 2, after V lost 4 bases and J lost 2 bases. CDR3 length equals 15 residues. Germline loops: CDR1 LGHDT, CDR2 YNNKEL (reference sequence). The CDR3 DNA is TGTGCCAGCAGCCCCGGGACAGGGGGCAATCAGCCCCAGCATTTT. Translated, it gives CASSPGTGGNQPQHF.

This clone appeared a few times. V usage is TRBV5-1 and J usage is TRBJ2-3; 7 bases fit TRBD2. Losses at the gene ends were 0 bases for V and 2 bases for J; bases not matched to a gene: 6. CDR1 SGHRS and CDR2 YFSETQ come from the germline V gene. This CDR3 comprises 16 residues. CDR3 amino acids: CASSLDGTTTTDTQYF. The CDR3 DNA reads TGCGCCAGCAGCTTGGATGGGACTACCACCACAGATACGCAGTATTTT. Full variable domain (missing parts from reference TRBV5-1 and TRBJ2-3): KAGVTQTPRYLIKTRGQQVTLSCSPISGHRSVSWYQQTPGQGLQFLFEYFSETQRNKGNFPGRFSGRQFSNSRSEMNVSTLELGDSALYLCASSLDGTTTTDTQYFGPGTRLTVL.

CDR3 loop: CASGHSGVSYEQYF. In nucleotides, the CDR3 is TGCGCCAGCGGTCATTCCGGGGTCTCCTACGAGCAGTACTTC. The chain couples TRBV10-1 to TRBJ2-7, with D possibly matching TRBD2 (5 bases). Germline V gives CDR1 WNHNN, CDR2 SYGVQD (reference sequence). Trimming shortened V by 8 bases and J by 0 bases, and 14 bases separated the two germline ends. CDR3 length: 14 amino acids.

The chain carries TRBV6-1 and TRBJ1-1, with D hard to call. The CDR3 totals 15 residues. The germline V and J ends were trimmed by 0 bases and 4 bases, with 12 bases remaining between them. Germline V gene data show CDR1 as MNHNS and CDR2 as SASEGT. The CDR3 reads CASSEASTAGTEAFF. The CDR3 nucleotides are TGTGCCAGCAGTGAAGCCTCGACCGCGGGCACTGAAGCTTTCTTT.

This clone was picked up one time. The chain uses TRBV29-1 and TRBJ2-7; the D gene is possibly TRBD2 (5 bases). CDR1 SQVTM and CDR2 ANQGSEA come from the germline V gene. The CDR3 consists of 14 residues. Deletions cut 6 bases from V and 0 bases from J, with 15 bases between. CDR3 bases: TGCAGCGTCAACCGGGATCCAAGCTCCTACGAGCAGTACTTC. Translated, it gives CSVNRDPSSYEQYF.

The chain employs TRBV3-1 (or the pseudogene TRBV3-2) and TRBJ1-2, with D possibly TRBD1 on 5 matching bases. The CDR3 sequence is 18 residues long. V was trimmed by 6 bases and J by 0 bases, leaving 23 bases between them. Germline V gene sequence: CDR1 LGHDT, CDR2 YNNKEL (reference sequence). Written as DNA, the CDR3 is TGTGCCAGCAGTCGAGAGACCGGGACCTCGTCTTCTAACTATGGCTACACCTTC. Translated, it gives CASSRETGTSSSNYGYTF.

In its sample, this clone was seen once. The V and J genes are TRBV5-1 and TRBJ1-1; D unclear. V gave up 5 bases and J gave up 6 bases, with 17 bases separating them. The germline CDR1 and CDR2 sequences are SGHRS and YFSETQ. The CDR3 loop spans 14 amino acids. The CDR3 nucleotides are TGCGCCAGCAGACTACTGGCGGAAGGGCCTGAAGCTTTCTTT. Its translation is CASRLLAEGPEAFF.

The chain combines TRBV27 with TRBJ1-3; 7 bases fit TRBD1. V lost 8 bases and J lost 3; bases outside the gene matches: 10. Germline CDR1 is MNHEY and CDR2 is SMNVEV (reference sequence). The CDR3 spans 15 residues. The CDR3 coding sequence is TGTGCCAGCGCAGCTACAGGGGCCCGTGGAAACACCATATATTTT. Translating it yields CASAATGARGNTIYF.